These T cell receptor beta chains were read from a single sample in a study of cytotoxic CD8 clonotypes in ibrutinib-treated CLL. The table came from immunoSEQ multiplex PCR; TCRdb's copy has only in-frame clones and leaves some out. The repertoire holds about 63,000 clones, with 57% as singletons. The source was PBMCs, collected after 12 months of ibrutinib treatment. The receptors here all came from a human donor with chronic lymphocytic leukemia. Both conserved end residues are part of each CDR3. The order of the fields is clone size, V gene, D gene, J gene, CDR3 protein, CDR3 DNA. A D gene is named only where the DNA matches it firmly. Only part of the rows carry a size: once, few, many, or a class if the clone is expanded.

>NA|TRBV7-8|NA|TRBJ1-2
CASSLESKGSMYGYTF
TGTGCCAGCAGCTTAGAGAGCAAGGGATCGATGTATGGCTACACCTTC
>NA|TRBV5-4|TRBD1|TRBJ1-2
CASSRLDRAGYGYTF
TGTGCCAGCAGCCGCCTGGACAGGGCGGGCTATGGCTACACCTTC
>NA|TRBV27|NA|TRBJ2-3
CASSRDPSGTDTQYF
TGTGCCAGCAGCCGAGACCCCTCAGGCACAGATACGCAGTATTTT
>few|TRBV12-2|NA|TRBJ2-6
CASRLRNSGANVLTF
TGTGCAAGTCGCCTTAGAAATAGTGGGGCCAACGTCCTGACTTTC
>NA|TRBV7-9|TRBD2|TRBJ2-7
CASSPDSGTYEQYF
TGTGCCAGCAGCCCAGATAGCGGGACATACGAGCAGTACTTC
>many|TRBV7-8|TRBD1|TRBJ2-5
CASSLLTGTGAIGTQYF
TGTGCCAGCAGCCTCTTAACCGGGACAGGGGCAATCGGGACCCAGTACTTC
>few|TRBV27|TRBD2|TRBJ2-7
CASSSGTRYYEQYF
TGTGCCAGCAGTTCCGGGACTAGATACTACGAGCAGTACTTC
>NA|TRBV25-1|NA|TRBJ2-6
CASSDSSGANVLTF
TGTGCCAGCAGCGACAGCTCTGGGGCCAACGTCCTGACTTTC
>NA|TRBV7-8|TRBD2|TRBJ2-3
CASSLALSSGGSLADTQYF
TGTGCCAGCAGCTTAGCGCTCTCTAGCGGGGGCTCTTTAGCAGATACGCAGTATTTT
>NA|TRBV10-3|TRBD2|TRBJ2-3
CAISHAGGRGTDTQYF
TGTGCCATCAGCCACGCGGGAGGGCGGGGCACAGATACGCAGTATTTT
>medium-sized|TRBV18|NA|TRBJ1-2
CASSHMGVYGYTF
TGTGCCAGCTCACACATGGGGGTTTATGGCTACACCTTC
>NA|TRBV7-9|TRBD1|TRBJ1-5
CASSLGQGNQPQHF
TGTGCCAGCAGCTTAGGACAGGGGAATCAGCCCCAGCATTTT
>NA|TRBV11-2|NA|TRBJ1-6
CASSSRARSSSYNSPLHF
TGTGCCAGCAGCTCCAGGGCCCGCTCCAGCTCCTATAATTCACCCCTCCACTTT
>NA|TRBV29-1|NA|TRBJ2-3
CSIFEATDTQYF
TGCAGCATTTTCGAGGCCACAGATACGCAGTATTTT
>NA|TRBV19|TRBD2|TRBJ2-7
CASSLGLAGAYEQYF
TGTGCCAGTAGCCTGGGACTAGCGGGGGCCTACGAGCAGTACTTC
>NA|TRBV6-5|NA|TRBJ1-2
CASSYVVGHYYGYTF
TGTGCCAGCAGTTACGTCGTGGGCCACTACTATGGCTACACCTTC
>NA|TRBV5-4|NA|TRBJ2-2
CASSYHGRNGELFF
TGTGCCAGCAGCTACCACGGTAGAAACGGGGAGCTGTTTTTT
>few|TRBV19|TRBD2|TRBJ2-1
CASGRGTQFF
TGTGCCAGTGGGCGGGGGACGCAGTTCTTC
>NA|TRBV7-8|NA|TRBJ2-7
CASSKVAMGYEQYF
TGTGCCAGCAGCAAGGTAGCGATGGGGTACGAGCAGTACTTC
>medium-sized|TRBV14|TRBD1|TRBJ1-4
CASSPRFPGQGRVGNEKLFF
TGTGCCAGCAGCCCCCGGTTCCCGGGACAGGGTCGGGTGGGTAATGAAAAACTGTTTTTT
>NA|TRBV29-1|NA|TRBJ2-6
CSVEKWDGGSGANVLTF
TGCAGCGTTGAAAAGTGGGACGGTGGCTCTGGGGCCAACGTCCTGACTTTC
>NA|TRBV5-1|TRBD1|TRBJ2-7
CASSLVARNVYGQGSSYEQYF
TGCGCCAGCAGCTTGGTGGCGCGCAATGTTTATGGACAGGGGTCCTCCTACGAGCAGTACTTC
>NA|TRBV6-5|TRBD1|TRBJ2-1
CASGVGTASYNEQFF
TGTGCCAGCGGTGTGGGGACAGCCTCCTACAATGAGCAGTTCTTC
>NA|TRBV4-2|TRBD1|TRBJ1-2
CASSWDRGDGYTF
TGTGCCAGCAGCTGGGACAGAGGAGATGGCTACACCTTC
>once|TRBV2|TRBD1|TRBJ2-2
CASTHPGQGVAGELFF
TGTGCCAGCACCCACCCGGGGCAGGGGGTGGCCGGGGAGCTGTTTTTT
>few|TRBV11-2|NA|TRBJ2-3
CASSPLRTAGTDTQYF
TGTGCCAGCAGTCCCCTTCGGACAGCGGGCACAGATACGCAGTATTTT
>NA|TRBV7-9|TRBD2|TRBJ2-1
CASSLALTSGSSGQNEQFF
TGTGCCAGCAGCTTAGCCCTGACTAGCGGGAGTTCAGGGCAGAATGAGCAGTTCTTC
>few|TRBV7-7|TRBD1|TRBJ2-2
CASSRDREKELFF
TGTGCCAGCAGCCGCGACAGGGAGAAGGAGCTGTTTTTT
>many|TRBV2|TRBD2|TRBJ2-2
CASRLEREGGELFF
TGTGCCAGCCGACTGGAGCGGGAAGGCGGGGAGCTGTTTTTT
>few|TRBV2|NA|TRBJ2-7
CASRGTWLEQYF
TGTGCCAGCCGAGGTACCTGGTTAGAGCAGTACTTC
>many|TRBV19|NA|TRBJ1-2
CASSFNYGYTF
TGTGCCAGTAGCTTTAACTATGGCTACACCTTC
>NA|TRBV5-1|NA|TRBJ2-5
CASSLAGQGRETQYF
TGCGCCAGCAGCTTGGCAGGGCAGGGAAGGGAGACCCAGTACTTC
>NA|TRBV29-1|NA|TRBJ2-5
CSFTPTGKRGETQYF
TGCAGCTTTACCCCAACGGGTAAACGGGGTGAGACCCAGTACTTC
>NA|TRBV15|TRBD1|TRBJ1-2
CATSISQGVYGYTF
TGTGCCACCAGCATATCTCAGGGGGTCTATGGCTACACCTTC
>few|TRBV7-9|NA|TRBJ1-1
CASSYGLGTEAFF
TGTGCCAGCAGCTACGGGTTGGGCACTGAAGCTTTCTTT
>NA|TRBV4-1|NA|TRBJ1-1
CASSLFWVGTLNTEAFF
TGCGCCAGCAGCCTCTTCTGGGTGGGGACACTGAACACTGAAGCTTTCTTT
>medium-sized|TRBV15|NA|TRBJ2-3
CATSRDSDYTDTQYF
TGTGCCACCAGCAGAGATTCGGACTACACAGATACGCAGTATTTT
>few|TRBV19|TRBD2|TRBJ2-3
CASSQTGTSGISTDTQYF
TGTGCCAGTTCACAAACCGGGACTAGCGGGATAAGCACAGATACGCAGTATTTT
>few|TRBV7-6|NA|TRBJ2-1
CASSFGGEQFF
TGTGCCAGCAGCTTTGGCGGGGAGCAGTTCTTC
>few|TRBV9|NA|TRBJ1-1
CASSPGGRVTMNTEAFF
TGTGCCAGCAGCCCTGGGGGTAGAGTTACCATGAACACTGAAGCTTTCTTT
>NA|TRBV28|NA|TRBJ2-5
CASSWKDSQETQYF
TGTGCCAGCAGCTGGAAGGACAGCCAAGAGACCCAGTACTTC
>few|TRBV6-1|NA|TRBJ1-1
CASIRWPNSDTEAFF
TGTGCCAGCATCAGGTGGCCTAATTCGGACACTGAAGCTTTCTTT
>NA|TRBV29-1|NA|TRBJ2-1
CSVPGWGASYNEQFF
TGCAGCGTTCCAGGGTGGGGGGCTTCCTACAATGAGCAGTTCTTC
>few|TRBV4-2|NA|TRBJ1-2
CASSQAGQYNYGYTF
TGTGCCAGCAGCCAAGCCGGACAGTATAACTATGGCTACACCTTC
>NA|TRBV11-2|NA|TRBJ2-5
CASSSSMWLQETQYF
TGTGCCAGCAGTTCCAGTATGTGGTTACAAGAGACCCAGTACTTC
>few|TRBV30|TRBD1|TRBJ1-5
CAWSLTGGGQPQHF
TGTGCCTGGAGTTTAACAGGGGGAGGTCAGCCCCAGCATTTT
>many|TRBV6-1|TRBD1|TRBJ2-1
CASCLKGQGYEQFF
TGTGCCAGCTGTCTAAAGGGACAGGGTTATGAGCAGTTCTTC
>few|TRBV4-1|NA|TRBJ1-6
CASSQRSNSPLHF
TGCGCCAGCAGCCAAAGATCCAATTCACCCCTCCACTTT
>NA|TRBV28|TRBD1|TRBJ2-2
CASSFGQGGTGELFF
TGTGCCAGCAGTTTTGGACAGGGGGGCACCGGGGAGCTGTTTTTT
>NA|TRBV5-1|NA|TRBJ1-1
CASGWMGNTEAFF
TGCGCCAGCGGCTGGATGGGGAACACTGAAGCTTTCTTT
>NA|TRBV28|NA|TRBJ2-1
CASHEQDGYNEQFF
TGTGCCAGCCATGAACAGGACGGGTACAATGAGCAGTTCTTC
>few|TRBV15|NA|TRBJ2-2
CAIRAVNTGELFF
TGTGCCATCAGAGCGGTGAACACCGGGGAGCTGTTTTTT
>NA|TRBV6-1|TRBD1|TRBJ2-2
CASSLDRVGTGELFF
TGTGCCAGCAGCCTCGACAGGGTAGGGACCGGGGAGCTGTTTTTT